The clone carrying this T cell receptor (beta chain) has a handful of counts. The sample originates from a study of identical twins. TCRdb re-derived calls from the 5' RACE reads in MiXCR, one entry per CDR3 protein. The table records about 550,000 distinct CDR3 sequences, about 20% of them present only once. There are 11 residues in the CDR3. V trimming: 9 bases; J trimming: 8 bases; junction bases outside the gene matches: 5. The germline V gene encodes CDR1 SEHNR and CDR2 FQNEAQ (reference sequence). These same records also appear under a second study, on yellow fever vaccine responses in identical twins.

Sequencing used CD4+ T cells sorted from blood. The genes are TRBV7-9 and TRBJ1-2; 8 positions agree with TRBD1. The receptor comes from a woman aged 18 to 35 in good health. CDR3 sequence reads: CASGTGGGYTF. CDR3 nucleotide sequence: TGTGCCAGTGGGACAGGCGGGGGCTACACCTTC.